This T cell receptor (beta chain) was documented in a study of blood T cell repertoires in COVID-19. The overall study: Acute and convalescent COVID-19 samples came from the United States, Italy and Spain. In each case, the material was cDNA or gDNA derived from T cells, B-cell-depleted T cells, or PBMCs.

Per the authors' pipeline: Amplification of reference gene primers provided the estimated nucleated cell counts. Sequencing was performed with immunoSEQ multiplex PCR; in TCRdb, only in-frame clones are kept and a portion is missing. V, J and clone size were drawn from that table, and D and trimming were deduced from the DNA. Seen here are about 520,000 clones, approximately 85% observed once, and the top ten hold more than 3%. Germline V gives CDR1 SNHLY, CDR2 FYNNEI. There are 17 residues in the CDR3. Trimming removed 5 bases from V and 2 bases from J; junction bases left unmatched: 6. The receptor's source is a human donor in a cohort sampled during active COVID-19. The sequenced sample consisted of peripheral blood. The chain links TRBV2 to TRBJ2-2; 12 bases align to TRBD2. The CDR3 region has the DNA TGTGCCAGCAGTTACTTGGGACTAGCGGGTAACACCGGGGAGCTGTTTTTT. It yields the protein CASSYLGLAGNTGELFF.